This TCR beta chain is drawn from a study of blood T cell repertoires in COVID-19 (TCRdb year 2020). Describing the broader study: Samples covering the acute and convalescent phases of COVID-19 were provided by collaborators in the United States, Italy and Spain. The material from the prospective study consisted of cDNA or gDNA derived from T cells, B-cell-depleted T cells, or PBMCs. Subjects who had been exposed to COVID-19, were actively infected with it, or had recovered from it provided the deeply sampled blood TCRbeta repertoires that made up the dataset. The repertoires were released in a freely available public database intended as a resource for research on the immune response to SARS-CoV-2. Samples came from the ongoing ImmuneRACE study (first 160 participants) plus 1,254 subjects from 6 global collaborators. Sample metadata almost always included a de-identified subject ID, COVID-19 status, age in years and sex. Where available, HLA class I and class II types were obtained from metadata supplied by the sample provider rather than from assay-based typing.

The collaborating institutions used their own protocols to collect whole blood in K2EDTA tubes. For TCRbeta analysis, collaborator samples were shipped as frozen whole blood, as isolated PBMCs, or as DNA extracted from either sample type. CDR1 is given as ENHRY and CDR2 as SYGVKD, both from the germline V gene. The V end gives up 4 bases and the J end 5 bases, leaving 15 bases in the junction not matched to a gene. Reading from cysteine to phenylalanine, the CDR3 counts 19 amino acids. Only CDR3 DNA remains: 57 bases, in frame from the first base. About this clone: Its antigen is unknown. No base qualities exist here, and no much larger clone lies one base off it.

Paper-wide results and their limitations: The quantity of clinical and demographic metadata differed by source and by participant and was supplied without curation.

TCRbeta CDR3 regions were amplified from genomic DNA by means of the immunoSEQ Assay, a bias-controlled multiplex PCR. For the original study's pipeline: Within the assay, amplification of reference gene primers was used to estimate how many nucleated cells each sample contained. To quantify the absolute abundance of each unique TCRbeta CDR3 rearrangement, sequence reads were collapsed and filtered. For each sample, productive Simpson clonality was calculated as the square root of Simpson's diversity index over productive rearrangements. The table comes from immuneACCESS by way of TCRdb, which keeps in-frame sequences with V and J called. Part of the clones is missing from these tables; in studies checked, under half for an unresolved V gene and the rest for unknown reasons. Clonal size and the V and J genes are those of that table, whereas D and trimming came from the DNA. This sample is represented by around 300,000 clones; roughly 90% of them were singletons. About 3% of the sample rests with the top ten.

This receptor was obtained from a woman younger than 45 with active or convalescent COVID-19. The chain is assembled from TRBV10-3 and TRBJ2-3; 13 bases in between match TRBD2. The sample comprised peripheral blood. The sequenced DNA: TGTGCCATCAGTGCGGGACTAGCGGGGACTAGAACAGGGAGAGATACGCAGTATTTT. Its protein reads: CAISAGLAGTRTGRDTQYF.